This T cell receptor beta chain derives from a study of cytomegalovirus exposure and HLA in healthy donors. Study as a whole: The 100 million to 140 million unique TCR beta sequences, from around 200 million T cells, were found by an earlier analysis.

Study-wide results and caveats: Earlier findings revealed that most TCR beta V segments proved productive either about 87% or about 30% of the time.

PCR used 60 Vbeta primers and 13 Jbeta primers. Profiled with immunoSEQ multiplex PCR; TCRdb holds only in-frame clones, not every one. The sample holds approximately 170,000 clones, 65% to 85% seen once. As for the donors, each was a healthy bone marrow donor. About this clone itself: What it binds is not known.

Trimming took 5 bases from V and 4 from J; bases not matched to a gene: 9. The CDR3 spans 16 residues. Germline values: CDR1 SEHNR, CDR2 FQNEAQ (reference sequence). This chain connects TRBV7-9 to TRBJ2-5; 11 bases fit TRBD2. The sequence derives from a woman in her forties or fifties in good health and CMV-seropositive. Source material: PBMCs. CDR3 coding DNA: TGTGCCAGCAGCCTACCTACTAGCGGGGGTCGAGAGACCCAGTACTTC. Translating gives CASSLPTSGGRETQYF.